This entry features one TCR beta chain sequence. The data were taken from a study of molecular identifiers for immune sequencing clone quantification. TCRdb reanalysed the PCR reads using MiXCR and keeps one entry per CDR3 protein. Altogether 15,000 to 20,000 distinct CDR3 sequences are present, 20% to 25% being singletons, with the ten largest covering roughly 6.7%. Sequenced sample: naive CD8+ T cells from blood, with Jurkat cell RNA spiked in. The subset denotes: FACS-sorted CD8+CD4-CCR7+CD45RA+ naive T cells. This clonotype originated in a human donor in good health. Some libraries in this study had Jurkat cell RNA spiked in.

The CDR3 coding sequence is TGTGCCAGCAGCCTCGTCTATGAGCAGTTCTTC. Translating it yields CASSLVYEQFF. The J gene is TRBJ2-1, the V gene TRBV14; the D is unclear. In germline, CDR1 is SGHDN, CDR2 FVKESK. The V end was cut by 4 bases, the J end by 8 bases, with 6 bases between. CDR3 size: 11 residues.